Each of the 17 T cell receptor beta chains below was sequenced from the same sample in a study of blood T cell repertoires in COVID-19. Some clones are missing from TCRdb's copy, which holds only in-frame ones; the method was immunoSEQ multiplex PCR. Of 200,000 to 300,000 clones detected, approximately 86% appear once; the ten largest clones hold about 2.7%. Material: PBMCs or T cells enriched from blood (not recorded which). These receptors all come from a woman younger than 30 who had recovered from COVID-19.

The gene calls are TRBV4-1 and TRBJ2-2; TRBD2 matches 8 bases. V was pared by 1 base and J by 3 bases, with 4 bases of the junction left unmatched. Germline assignment: CDR1 MGHRA and CDR2 YSYEKL. This CDR3 spans 16 amino acids. The CDR3 DNA sequence: TGCGCCAGCAGCCAAGGAGCTAGCGGGTACACCGGGGAGCTGTTTTTT. This codes for CASSQGASGYTGELFF.

V is TRBV9 and J is TRBJ2-1; 9 nucleotides line up with TRBD2. The CDR3 sequence is 21 residues long. Germline CDR1 and CDR2: SGDLS and YYNGEE. V gave up 0 bases and J gave up 7 bases; unmatched junction bases: 23. DNA of the CDR3: TGTGCCAGCAGCGTAGAAATGGAGGAGGCTAGCGGGATCAAACATAGGAATGAGCAGTTCTTC. Translating gives CASSVEMEEASGIKHRNEQFF.

This clone was counted between two and nine times. The V and J genes are TRBV28 and TRBJ1-3, with 8 bases aligning to TRBD1. The CDR3 covers 15 residues. The V and J ends lost 5 bases and 7 bases, in that order; junction bases with no gene match: 10. CDR1 is MDHEN and CDR2 is SYDVKM in the germline V gene. CDR3 DNA sequence: TGTGCCAGCAGTCGGAGGACAGGGTTTCGGAACACCATATATTTT. Amino acid sequence: CASSRRTGFRNTIYF.

The V gene is TRBV2, the J gene TRBJ1-4, with 7 bases fitting TRBD1. The CDR3 contains 18 residues. The V and J ends lost 6 bases and 0 bases, in that order; junction bases with no gene match: 13. Germline assignment: CDR1 SNHLY and CDR2 FYNNEI. The CDR3 reads CASRVARDSPATNEKLFF. As DNA, the CDR3 is TGTGCCAGCAGGGTGGCCCGGGACAGCCCTGCAACTAATGAAAAACTGTTTTTT.

The chain combines TRBV7-2 with TRBJ1-2; D unclear. The CDR3 contains 14 residues. CDR1 is SGHTA, CDR2 FQGNSA, per germline. V was shortened by 2 bases and J by 4 bases, with 11 bases between the two germline ends. The CDR3 protein is CASSLSVNSYGYTF. CDR3 sequence (DNA): TGTGCCAGCAGCTTATCGGTGAATTCCTATGGCTACACCTTC.

The chain links TRBV7-8 to TRBJ1-1, with 9 bases matching TRBD1. The germline V gene encodes CDR1 SGHVS and CDR2 FQNEAQ. CDR3 length: 17 residues. The junction had 8 bases not matched to a gene; V was cut back by 1 base and J by 2 bases. The CDR3 sequence is CASSLVSTGGYNTEAFF. CDR3 in DNA: TGTGCCAGCAGCTTAGTATCGACAGGGGGTTATAACACTGAAGCTTTCTTT.

The chain is built from TRBV10-3 and TRBJ1-4; D is unresolved. Between the trimmed V and J ends, which lost 8 bases and 8 bases, there was a span of 15 bases. Germline-derived CDR1 and CDR2 are ENHRY and SYGVKD. There are 13 residues in the CDR3. As DNA, the CDR3 is TGTGCCATCCGCGGTCACGACGGCGAAAAACTGTTTTTT. Residues: CAIRGHDGEKLFF.

V and J are TRBV12-5 and TRBJ2-7; 7 bases fit TRBD1. With 6 bases clipped from V and 0 bases from J, the junction kept 17 bases outside the gene matches. Germline V lookup: CDR1 LGHNT, CDR2 FRNRAP. This CDR3 has 18 amino acids. The CDR3 loop is CASGFQTPATGSSYEQYF. The CDR3 nucleotides are TGTGCTAGTGGCTTCCAAACCCCAGCGACAGGGAGCTCCTACGAGCAGTACTTC.

The chain is built from TRBV29-1 and TRBJ1-1; 9 bases match TRBD1. The CDR3 contains 14 residues. V shed 1 base, J shed 11 bases, and the junction held 11 bases outside the gene matches. The germline CDR1 and CDR2 sequences are SQVTM and ANQGSEA. The CDR3, as DNA: TGCAGCGTTGAAGTCCCGGGACAGGGTTCGGGGGCTTTCTTT. Protein sequence: CSVEVPGQGSGAFF.

V and J are TRBV11-2 and TRBJ2-1; possibly TRBD2 for D (5 bases). Germline V gene data show CDR1 as SGHAT and CDR2 as FQNNGV. CDR3 size: 14 residues. The ends were cut back, 5 bases at V and 6 bases at J, with 14 bases in the middle. The CDR3: CASSRLGLTNEQFF. DNA of the CDR3: TGTGCCAGCAGCCGACTCGGACTTACCAATGAGCAGTTCTTC.

This chain links TRBV7-9 with TRBJ1-1, with D perhaps matching TRBD1 (6 bases). Trimming removed 3 bases at V and 2 bases at J, with 19 bases between. This CDR3 comprises 17 residues. CDR1 and CDR2 (germline): SEHNR, FQNEAQ (reference sequence). CDR3 coding DNA: TGTGCCAGCAGCTTTCGCCCAGGGGCAGGAACCAACACTGAAGCTTTCTTT. Translated, it gives CASSFRPGAGTNTEAFF.

V and J are TRBV5-4 and TRBJ1-5; D is unclear. The germline V gene encodes CDR1 SGHNT and CDR2 YYREEE (reference sequence). The V gene lost 0 bases and the J gene lost 6 bases, with 7 bases spanning the gap. The CDR3 contains 13 residues. The CDR3 sequence is CASSLAGGQPQHF. CDR3 bases: TGTGCCAGCAGCTTGGCGGGTGGTCAGCCCCAGCATTTT. Looking up the rest from reference TRBV5-4 and TRBJ1-5 gives the full variable domain: ETGVTQSPTHLIKTRGQQVTLRCSSQSGHNTVSWYQQALGQGPQFIFQYYREEENGRGNFPPRFSGLQFPNYSSELNVNALELDDSALYLCASSLAGGQPQHFGDGTRLSIL.

This clone was observed a few times. The chain has TRBV2 and TRBJ1-2, with a weak D call TRBD1 (5 bases). CDR1 SNHLY and CDR2 FYNNEI come from the germline V gene. CDR3 length: 15 amino acids. Trimming removed 4 bases at V and 4 bases at J, with 16 bases between. The CDR3 DNA reads TGTGCCAGCAGTGCCCCGACAGAGCCGACCTATGGCTACACCTTC. Amino acid sequence: CASSAPTEPTYGYTF.

The V and J genes are TRBV4-2 and TRBJ2-7, with 8 bases matching TRBD2. J was trimmed by 3 bases and V by 1 base; bases with no gene match: 2. The CDR3 runs to 14 residues. Germline V gives CDR1 LGHNA, CDR2 YNFKEQ. The CDR3 region is CASSQGTSSYEQYF. CDR3 DNA sequence: TGTGCCAGCAGCCAAGGGACTAGCAGCTACGAGCAGTACTTC.

This clone appeared a single time. V usage is TRBV10-1 and J usage is TRBJ2-6; D gene uncertain. V lost 2 bases to trimming and J lost 4 bases, with 3 bases between them. The CDR3 runs to 13 residues. CDR1 is WNHNN, CDR2 SYGVQD, per germline (reference sequence). The CDR3 DNA reads as TGCGCCAGCAGTGAGACAGGGGCCAACGTCCTGACTTTC. Amino acid sequence: CASSETGANVLTF.

This sequence joins TRBV6-5 and TRBJ2-7; D may be TRBD1 (5 bases). Germline V lookup: CDR1 MNHEY, CDR2 SVGAGI. This CDR3 has 13 amino acids. Trimming removed 7 bases at V and 4 bases at J, with 14 bases between. CDR3 nucleotides: TGTGCCAGCACTTCACAGGTGGGGTACGAGCAGTACTTC. Its protein product is CASTSQVGYEQYF.

The rearrangement links TRBV9 to TRBJ1-2, with D maybe TRBD1 (5 bases). This CDR3 contains 15 residues. Germline V gene sequence: CDR1 SGDLS, CDR2 YYNGEE. V was clipped by 4 bases and J by 3 bases, with 16 bases between them. CDR3 nucleotide sequence: TGTGCCAGCAGCCCCGATCTCAGGGAATACTATGGCTACACCTTC. It specifies CASSPDLREYYGYTF. Full variable domain (rest looked up from reference TRBV9 and TRBJ1-2): DSGVTQTPKHLITATGQRVTLRCSPRSGDLSVYWYQQSLDQGLQFLIQYYNGEERAKGNILERFSAQQFPDLHSELNLSSLELGDSALYFCASSPDLREYYGYTFGSGTRLTVV.